The next 2 T cell receptor beta chains were all read from a single sample in a study of identical twins. One entry per CDR3 protein results from TCRdb running MiXCR on the 5' RACE reads. This table has 500,000 or so distinct CDR3 sequences, approximately 14% appearing once. These same data were also listed under a study on yellow fever vaccine responses in identical twins.

Sequenced sample: CD4+ T cells sorted from blood. Every receptor here comes from a woman aged 18-29 years in good health.

The chain joins TRBV6-5 to TRBJ2-7; 12 bases map to TRBD2. V lost 4 bases and J lost 0; bases outside the gene matches: 1. Per germline, CDR1 MNHEY and CDR2 SVGAGI. The CDR3 contains 15 residues. CDR3 in amino acids: CASSSSGRDSYEQYF. The CDR3 nucleotides read TGTGCCAGCAGTTCTAGCGGGAGGGACTCCTACGAGCAGTACTTC.

This clonotype has ten or more counts. The rearrangement links TRBV29-1 to TRBJ2-4; D may correspond to TRBD1 or TRBD2 (5 bases each). With 3 bases removed from V and 8 bases from J, the gap between germline ends came to 11 bases. The CDR3 totals 12 residues. The germline CDR1 and CDR2 sequences are SQVTM and ANQGSEA. The chain's CDR3 is CSVESGTDIQYF. The CDR3, as DNA: TGCAGCGTTGAGTCCGGGACGGACATTCAGTACTTC.